The clone carrying this T cell receptor beta chain appeared once. Its specificity is unknown. Assay: immunoSEQ multiplex PCR; the TCRdb copy retains only in-frame clones and omits some. The repertoire holds some 65,000 clones, with about 85% as singletons. This sample was included in a study of OX40 agonist ivuxolimab in advanced cancers. Looking at the study overall: Melanoma, hepatocellular carcinoma, head and neck or renal cell cancer occurred in dose-escalation patients.

Trimming shortened V by 5 bases and J by 1 base, and 11 bases separated the two germline ends. The CDR3 contains 14 residues. Germline V gives CDR1 SNHLY, CDR2 FYNNEI. Overall study findings and caveats: The antigen specificity of the peripheral T cells (those that were expanded) was not determined.

The rearrangement uses TRBV2 and TRBJ2-5; D not resolved. This sequence was found in an adult with an advanced solid tumor such as melanoma, head and neck, liver or kidney cancer. Here the sequenced sample was CD4+ or CD8+ T cells sorted from blood, taken in a trial of the OX40 agonist ivuxolimab. CDR3 sequence: CASSPHSSQETQYF. The DNA of the CDR3 is TGTGCCAGCAGTCCCCACAGCTCCCAAGAGACCCAGTACTTC.